The present T cell receptor (beta chain) was sequenced within a study of Ad26.COV2.S vaccination and SARS-CoV-2 variants (dated by TCRdb to about 2021). With respect to the entire study: Donors in the vaccine arm were drawn from COV1001, a phase I-IIa trial of Ad26.COV2.S in healthy adults that was multicentre, randomized, double-blind and placebo-controlled. Ad26.COV2.S was given intramuscularly at 5x10^10 or 1x10^11 viral particles, as a single shot or as two shots 56 days apart. TCRbeta repertoire sequencing served as the tool for gauging how specific and how broad the SARS-CoV-2-reactive T cell receptors were following Ad26.COV2.S vaccination. The TCR-sequenced set comprised around 32 samples: around 20 Ad26.COV2.S vaccine recipients, 5 placebo recipients and 8 SARS-CoV-2 convalescent individuals. Trial participants were randomized into five groups of five, in which low-dose or high-dose Ad26.COV2.S was given once or twice, or placebo was given on both occasions. Investigators did not know the trial group allocation while performing experiments and assessing outcomes.

The immunoSEQ Assay was used to sequence TCRbeta CDR3 regions. After extraction, genomic DNA underwent amplification by bias-controlled multiplex PCR, followed by high-throughput sequencing. On the study's bioinformatics: Collapsing and filtering of sequences were performed to quantify the absolute abundance of each unique TCRbeta CDR3 region. Usable DNA was measured by amplifying reference genes present in all nucleated cells, and TCRbeta template counts were normalized to that usable DNA to estimate T cell fraction. Repertoire TCRs were annotated as SARS-CoV-2-specific when V gene, CDR3 amino acid sequence and J gene were exactly matched to a known reactive TCR set. The reference SARS-CoV-2 TCR set was derived from MIRA and filtered for enrichment in COVID-19-positive ImmuneCODE repertoires, a step that removed public or cross-reactive TCRs. Using the MIRA antigens, annotated TCRs were further analysed by specific ORF or by position within an ORF. Breadth was defined as the number of annotated unique rearrangements divided by the total number of unique productive rearrangements, and depth was defined as the summed frequency of the annotated unique rearrangements. Two-sided Wilcoxon rank-sum tests were applied when comparing TCR breadth between groups. TCRdb holds this immuneACCESS table with in-frame rearrangements only. Some clones are missing; in checked studies, unresolved V genes explain under half, and the rest has no known cause. V, J and clone size derive from that table, while D and trimming were established from the DNA sequence. The sample table contains hundreds of thousands of clones; only one count was recorded for 89% of them. The top ten hold about 2.5% of the sample.

The research as a whole found: After vaccination, spike-specific CD8+ and CD4+ T cell responses were reported to show substantial breadth. The study was not powered for comparison of responses between vaccine doses or regimens. It was noted by the authors that total T cell responses may have been underestimated by the TCR breadth and depth analyses. Compared with placebo recipients, Ad26.COV2.S recipients showed higher spike-specific TCR breadth (P = 0.0014). Vaccine and placebo recipients had comparable non-spike TCR breadth, which fits with the vaccine containing only spike.

The meaning of the sample's treatment or condition label: about 20 received Ad26.COV2.S at low or high dose, single or two shots; roughly five received placebo; per-sample allocation not given. For vaccine and placebo recipients, the sequenced repertoires came from samples collected on day 63 after the first injection. In Cohort 1b, 20 to 25 adults aged 18-55 years were enrolled at a single site in Boston, USA, between 29 July and 7 August 2020. Ad26.COV2.S was a replication-incompetent adenovirus type 26 vector that expressed a prefusion-stabilized SARS-CoV-2 spike protein derived from the original Wuhan strain. This clone was recorded only once. There is no known antigen for this receptor. The input lacks base qualities; no much larger clone sits a single base away. The starting material was peripheral blood, obtained in a trial of Ad26.COV2.S vaccine versus placebo. The clonotype was recovered from a person aged 18-60 years who received the Ad26.COV2.S COVID-19 vaccine or a placebo.

The bases read TGTGCCAGCAGGTGGACGGAAAACACTGAAGCTTTCTTT. Protein translation: CASRWTENTEAFF. Recombination connected TRBV6-5 to TRBJ1-1, with no confident D gene call. V gives up 6 bases and J gives up 2 bases, and the segment between their germline ends measures 10 bases. Based on the germline V gene, the CDR1 and CDR2 sequences are MNHEY and SVGAGI. From its cysteine to its phenylalanine, the CDR3 spans 13 amino acids. Left in the record is the CDR3 DNA by itself, 39 bases read in frame from the first base.